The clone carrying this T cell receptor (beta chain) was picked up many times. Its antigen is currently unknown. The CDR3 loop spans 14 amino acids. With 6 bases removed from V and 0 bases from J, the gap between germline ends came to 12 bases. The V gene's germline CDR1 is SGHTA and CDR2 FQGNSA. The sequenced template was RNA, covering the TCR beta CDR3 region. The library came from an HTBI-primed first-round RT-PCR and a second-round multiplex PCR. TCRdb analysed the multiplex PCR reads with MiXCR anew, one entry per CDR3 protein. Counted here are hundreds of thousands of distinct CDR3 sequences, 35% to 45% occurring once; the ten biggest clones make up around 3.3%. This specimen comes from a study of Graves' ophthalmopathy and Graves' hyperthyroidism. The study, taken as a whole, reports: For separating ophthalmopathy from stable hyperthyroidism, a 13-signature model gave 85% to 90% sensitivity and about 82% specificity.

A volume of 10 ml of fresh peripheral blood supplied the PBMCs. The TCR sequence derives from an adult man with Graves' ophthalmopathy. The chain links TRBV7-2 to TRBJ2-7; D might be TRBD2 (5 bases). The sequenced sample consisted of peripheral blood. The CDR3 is CASRRLADSYEQYF. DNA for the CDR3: TGTGCCAGCAGAAGGCTAGCAGACTCCTACGAGCAGTACTTC.